The present T cell receptor (beta chain) was sequenced within a study of CD4 and CD8 cells across lung adenocarcinoma regions. TCRdb fed the PCR reads into MiXCR, producing one record per CDR3 protein. The sample records approximately 24,000 distinct CDR3 sequences, roughly half being singletons. The table lists this clonotype with many counts. The CDR3 is made up of 14 amino acids. V was shortened by 6 bases and J by 2 bases, with 13 bases between the two germline ends. Germline lookup yields CDR1 MNHNS and CDR2 SASEGT. Localized lung adenocarcinoma, a non-small cell lung cancer, affected the donors.

The chain has TRBV6-1 and TRBJ1-1; D is unclear. Sequenced: CD8+ T cells from the center of a lung tumor. The receptor was isolated from a male donor with lung adenocarcinoma. The CD4 and CD8 labels of this study may be unreliable. In DNA, the CDR3 is TGTGCCAGCAGGTTGGACGGCATAAACACTGAAGCTTTCTTT. Translating it yields CASRLDGINTEAFF.